The T cell receptor beta chain under discussion was sequenced for a study of Ad26.COV2.S vaccination and SARS-CoV-2 variants. Study in general: Donor allocation was to the COV1001 Ad26.COV2.S trial arm. Notes on the study in general: Those who received the vaccine showed greater spike-specific TCR breadth than those given placebo.

Turning to this clone: Its antigen is not identified.

The CDR3 runs 12 residues. CDR1 SGDLS and CDR2 YYNGEE come from the germline V gene. V lost 3 bases, J lost 4 bases, and 7 bases lay in between. TCRdb's table, derived via immunoSEQ multiplex PCR, lists solely in-frame clones and lacks some. The repertoire holds some 290,000 clones, with around 83% as singletons. Treatment here: over 15 received Ad26.COV2.S at low or high dose, single or two shots; about 5 received placebo; per-sample allocation not given. All samples were drawn on day 63, counting from the first vaccine or placebo injection. The donor's status was that of an adult aged 18-55 years in Boston.

The specimen comprised peripheral blood, sampled in a trial of Ad26.COV2.S vaccine versus placebo. The TCR comes from a person aged 18-60 years who received the Ad26.COV2.S COVID-19 vaccine or a placebo. The chain is built from TRBV9 and TRBJ1-2; perhaps TRBD1 as D (5 bases). The CDR3 loop is CASSAGPYGYTF. The CDR3 DNA reads TGTGCCAGCAGCGCGGGACCCTATGGCTACACCTTC.